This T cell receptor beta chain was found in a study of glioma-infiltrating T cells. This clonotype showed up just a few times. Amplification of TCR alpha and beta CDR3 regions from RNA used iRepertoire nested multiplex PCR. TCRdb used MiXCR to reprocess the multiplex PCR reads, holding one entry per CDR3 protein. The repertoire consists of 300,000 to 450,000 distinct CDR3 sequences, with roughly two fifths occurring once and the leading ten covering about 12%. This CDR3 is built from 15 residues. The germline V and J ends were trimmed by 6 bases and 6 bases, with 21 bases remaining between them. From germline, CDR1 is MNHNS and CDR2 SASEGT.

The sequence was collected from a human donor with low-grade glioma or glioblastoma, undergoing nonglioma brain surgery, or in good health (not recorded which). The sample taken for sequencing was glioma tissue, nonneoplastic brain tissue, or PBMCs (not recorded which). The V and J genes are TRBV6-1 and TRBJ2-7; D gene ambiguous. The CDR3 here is CASRLYIGSLGEQYF. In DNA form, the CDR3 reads TGTGCCAGCAGACTCTATATCGGGTCCCTCGGCGAGCAGTACTTC.